This record covers a single TCR beta chain. CDR1 and CDR2 from the germline V gene are SQVTM and ANQGSEA. J gave up 0 bases and V 4 bases, and 2 bases lay outside the gene matches. The CDR3 loop spans 14 amino acids. Sequencing was performed with immunoSEQ multiplex PCR; in TCRdb, only in-frame clones are kept and a portion is missing. The top ten clones hold 0.25% to 0.4% of a sample with 80,000 or so clones, around 86% of them seen once. This entry belongs to a study of OX40 agonist ivuxolimab in advanced cancers. This chain links TRBV29-1 with TRBJ2-3, with 9 bases aligning to TRBD2. The sequence was obtained from an adult with an advanced solid tumor such as melanoma, head and neck, liver or kidney cancer. The sample was CD4+ or CD8+ T cells sorted from blood, taken in a trial of the OX40 agonist ivuxolimab. The DNA for the CDR3 is TGCAGCGTTGGAACTAGCGGGAGCACAGATACGCAGTATTTT. Protein: CSVGTSGSTDTQYF.